These T cell receptor beta chains were read from a single sample in a study of T cell responses to AZD1222 COVID-19 vaccine. Sequencing used immunoSEQ multiplex PCR; TCRdb keeps in-frame clones, though not all of them. The sample includes 80,000 to 95,000 clones, 75% to 95% of them seen just once. Sequences were derived from peripheral blood, sampled 28 days after the second AZD1222 dose. Source of these receptors: an adult who received the AZD1222 COVID-19 vaccine. Both conserved end residues are part of each CDR3. Fields, in order: CDR3 protein, CDR3 DNA, D gene, V gene, clone size, J gene. D genes are given only for firm matches. Clone size is shown for a subset of rows, as once, few, many or a class of expanded clone.

CDR3aa: CASSQTSGGQSSYEQYF
CDR3nt: TGTGCTAGCAGCCAGACTAGCGGGGGGCAGAGCTCCTACGAGCAGTACTTC
d_gene: TRBD2
v_gene: TRBV7-7
abundance: NA
j_gene: TRBJ2-7

CDR3aa: CASSLPVYNSPLHF
CDR3nt: TGTGCCAGCAGCTTGCCAGTCTATAATTCACCCCTCCACTTT
d_gene: NA
v_gene: TRBV5-6
abundance: few
j_gene: TRBJ1-6

CDR3aa: CASSLGGTSAYEQYF
CDR3nt: TGTGCCAGCAGCTTAGGTGGGACATCCGCCTACGAGCAGTACTTC
d_gene: NA
v_gene: TRBV7-2
abundance: NA
j_gene: TRBJ2-7

CDR3aa: CASSYDRDRPSYEQYF
CDR3nt: TGTGCCAGCAGTTATGACCGGGACAGGCCCTCCTACGAGCAGTACTTC
d_gene: TRBD1
v_gene: TRBV27
abundance: NA
j_gene: TRBJ2-7

CDR3aa: CASSLDREQPGNTIYF
CDR3nt: TGCGCCAGCAGCTTGGATCGGGAGCAACCTGGAAACACCATATATTTT
d_gene: NA
v_gene: TRBV5-1
abundance: NA
j_gene: TRBJ1-3

CDR3aa: CASSSTGTGGQPQHF
CDR3nt: TGTGCCAGCAGCTCAACTGGGACAGGGGGTCAGCCCCAGCATTTT
d_gene: TRBD1
v_gene: TRBV28
abundance: NA
j_gene: TRBJ1-5

CDR3aa: CASSFFGRGGELFF
CDR3nt: TGTGCCAGCAGCTTTTTCGGGCGGGGCGGGGAGCTGTTTTTT
d_gene: NA
v_gene: TRBV13
abundance: NA
j_gene: TRBJ2-2

CDR3aa: CASIYESSYNSPLHF
CDR3nt: TGTGCCAGCATTTATGAGAGCTCCTATAATTCACCCCTCCACTTT
d_gene: NA
v_gene: TRBV2
abundance: once
j_gene: TRBJ1-6

CDR3aa: CASRGTGGNYGYTF
CDR3nt: TGTGCCAGCAGGGGGACAGGGGGAAACTATGGCTACACCTTC
d_gene: TRBD1
v_gene: TRBV2
abundance: NA
j_gene: TRBJ1-2

CDR3aa: CASSLGADTFPNQPQHF
CDR3nt: TGTGCCAGCAGCTTAGGAGCGGACACCTTCCCCAATCAGCCCCAGCATTTT
d_gene: NA
v_gene: TRBV7-9
abundance: once
j_gene: TRBJ1-5

CDR3aa: CASSPLTGPSGANVLTF
CDR3nt: TGCGCCAGCAGCCCGCTGACAGGGCCCTCTGGGGCCAACGTCCTGACTTTC
d_gene: TRBD1
v_gene: TRBV5-1
abundance: NA
j_gene: TRBJ2-6

CDR3aa: CASSELSGLVVRNTEAFF
CDR3nt: TGTGCCAGCAGTGAATTAAGTGGTCTGGTGGTTCGGAACACTGAAGCTTTCTTT
d_gene: NA
v_gene: TRBV2
abundance: NA
j_gene: TRBJ1-1

CDR3aa: CASSLTPDYGYTF
CDR3nt: TGTGCCAGCAGTTTAACGCCAGACTATGGCTACACCTTC
d_gene: NA
v_gene: TRBV12-3/TRBV12-4
abundance: NA
j_gene: TRBJ1-2

CDR3aa: CSASGTGVYYGYTF
CDR3nt: TGCAGTGCTAGTGGAACAGGGGTTTACTATGGCTACACCTTC
d_gene: TRBD1
v_gene: TRBV20-1
abundance: NA
j_gene: TRBJ1-2

CDR3aa: CASSYNWLAGPGELFF
CDR3nt: TGTGCCAGCAGTTACAACTGGCTAGCGGGTCCCGGGGAGCTGTTTTTT
d_gene: TRBD2
v_gene: TRBV6-5
abundance: NA
j_gene: TRBJ2-2

CDR3aa: CASRVTANYGYTF
CDR3nt: TGTGCCAGCAGGGTGACAGCTAACTATGGCTACACCTTC
d_gene: NA
v_gene: TRBV6-5
abundance: NA
j_gene: TRBJ1-2

CDR3aa: CASSIHGNTEAFF
CDR3nt: TGTGCCAGCAGCATCCACGGGAACACTGAAGCTTTCTTT
d_gene: NA
v_gene: TRBV9
abundance: NA
j_gene: TRBJ1-1

CDR3aa: CASSPRTGKNTGELFF
CDR3nt: TGTGCCAGCAGCCCGCGGACAGGGAAGAACACCGGGGAGCTGTTTTTT
d_gene: TRBD1
v_gene: TRBV5-4
abundance: NA
j_gene: TRBJ2-2

CDR3aa: CSVRRDLQETQYF
CDR3nt: TGCAGCGTCCGAAGGGACCTTCAAGAGACCCAGTACTTC
d_gene: NA
v_gene: TRBV29-1
abundance: NA
j_gene: TRBJ2-5

CDR3aa: CASSLFSSPSTDTQYF
CDR3nt: TGTGCCAGCAGTTTATTTTCGAGTCCTTCCACAGATACGCAGTATTTT
d_gene: NA
v_gene: TRBV28
abundance: NA
j_gene: TRBJ2-3

CDR3aa: CASSPRGNSYEQYF
CDR3nt: TGTGCCAGCTCACCCAGAGGGAACTCCTACGAGCAGTACTTC
d_gene: NA
v_gene: TRBV18
abundance: NA
j_gene: TRBJ2-7

CDR3aa: CASSSSGGVRTGELFF
CDR3nt: TGTGCCAGCAGTTCTAGCGGGGGGGTCAGAACCGGGGAGCTGTTTTTT
d_gene: TRBD2
v_gene: TRBV6-5
abundance: NA
j_gene: TRBJ2-2

CDR3aa: CATTNLAEAFF
CDR3nt: TGTGCCACTACGAACCTAGCCGAAGCTTTCTTT
d_gene: NA
v_gene: TRBV6-5
abundance: few
j_gene: TRBJ1-1

CDR3aa: CASSLDGYNSPLHF
CDR3nt: TGTGCCAGCAGCTTAGACGGGTATAATTCACCCCTCCACTTT
d_gene: NA
v_gene: TRBV7-2
abundance: NA
j_gene: TRBJ1-6

CDR3aa: CASSLRGRGVKENQPQHF
CDR3nt: TGTGCCAGCAGCTTAAGGGGCAGAGGGGTGAAGGAAAATCAGCCCCAGCATTTT
d_gene: NA
v_gene: TRBV7-6
abundance: NA
j_gene: TRBJ1-5

CDR3aa: CASSSNTGTGRGEELFF
CDR3nt: TGTGCCAGCAGCTCTAACACCGGGACAGGGAGGGGAGAGGAGCTGTTTTTT
d_gene: TRBD1
v_gene: TRBV11-2
abundance: NA
j_gene: TRBJ2-2

CDR3aa: CASSIDREGPLNTEAFF
CDR3nt: TGTGCCAGTAGTATAGATCGGGAGGGTCCCTTGAACACTGAAGCTTTCTTT
d_gene: NA
v_gene: TRBV19
abundance: NA
j_gene: TRBJ1-1

CDR3aa: CAIRDRENTEAFF
CDR3nt: TGTGCCATCAGGGACAGGGAGAACACTGAAGCTTTCTTT
d_gene: TRBD1
v_gene: TRBV10-3
abundance: NA
j_gene: TRBJ1-1

CDR3aa: CASSYVAGGRSRDEQYF
CDR3nt: TGTGCCAGCAGCTACGTAGCGGGGGGGCGTTCTCGGGACGAGCAGTACTTC
d_gene: TRBD2
v_gene: TRBV7-2
abundance: NA
j_gene: TRBJ2-7

CDR3aa: CASTDGRSGGFHNEQFF
CDR3nt: TGTGCCAGTACCGATGGACGAAGCGGGGGGTTCCACAATGAGCAGTTCTTC
d_gene: TRBD2
v_gene: TRBV19
abundance: NA
j_gene: TRBJ2-1

CDR3aa: CASSLAGAVETQYF
CDR3nt: TGTGCCAGCAGTTTAGCGGGGGCGGTGGAGACCCAGTACTTC
d_gene: TRBD2
v_gene: TRBV5-4
abundance: NA
j_gene: TRBJ2-5

CDR3aa: CASSHGYPPLHF
CDR3nt: TGTGCCAGCAGCCATGGGTATCCACCCCTCCACTTT
d_gene: NA
v_gene: TRBV3-1/TRBV3-2
abundance: few
j_gene: TRBJ1-6

CDR3aa: CASTAKEERDRSERPNSPLHF
CDR3nt: TGTGCCAGCACCGCAAAGGAGGAGAGGGACAGAAGTGAGAGACCCAATTCACCCCTCCACTTT
d_gene: NA
v_gene: TRBV21-1
abundance: NA
j_gene: TRBJ1-6

CDR3aa: CASSLGVGTGNYGYTF
CDR3nt: TGCGCCAGCAGCTTGGGAGTCGGGACAGGGAACTATGGCTACACCTTC
d_gene: TRBD1
v_gene: TRBV5-1
abundance: once
j_gene: TRBJ1-2

CDR3aa: CASSFRTGPAEAFF
CDR3nt: TGTGCCAGCAGCTTCAGGACAGGGCCTGCTGAAGCTTTCTTT
d_gene: TRBD1
v_gene: TRBV7-2
abundance: NA
j_gene: TRBJ1-1

CDR3aa: CASRKDTEAFF
CDR3nt: TGTGCCAGTCGGAAGGACACTGAAGCTTTCTTT
d_gene: NA
v_gene: TRBV10-3
abundance: NA
j_gene: TRBJ1-1

CDR3aa: CASRPTGGAGNQPQHF
CDR3nt: TGTGCCAGCAGACCTACAGGGGGCGCCGGCAATCAGCCCCAGCATTTT
d_gene: TRBD1
v_gene: TRBV27
abundance: NA
j_gene: TRBJ1-5

CDR3aa: CASSQRSASGANVLTF
CDR3nt: TGTGCCAGCAGCCAGCGCTCGGCCTCTGGGGCCAACGTCCTGACTTTC
d_gene: NA
v_gene: TRBV14
abundance: NA
j_gene: TRBJ2-6

CDR3aa: CAWSRQGSVYTEAFF
CDR3nt: TGTGCCTGGAGTAGACAGGGGTCAGTGTACACTGAAGCTTTCTTT
d_gene: TRBD1
v_gene: TRBV30
abundance: NA
j_gene: TRBJ1-1

CDR3aa: CASSQGFSYNSPLHF
CDR3nt: TGCGCCAGCAGCCAGGGGTTCTCCTATAATTCACCCCTCCACTTT
d_gene: NA
v_gene: TRBV4-1
abundance: few
j_gene: TRBJ1-6